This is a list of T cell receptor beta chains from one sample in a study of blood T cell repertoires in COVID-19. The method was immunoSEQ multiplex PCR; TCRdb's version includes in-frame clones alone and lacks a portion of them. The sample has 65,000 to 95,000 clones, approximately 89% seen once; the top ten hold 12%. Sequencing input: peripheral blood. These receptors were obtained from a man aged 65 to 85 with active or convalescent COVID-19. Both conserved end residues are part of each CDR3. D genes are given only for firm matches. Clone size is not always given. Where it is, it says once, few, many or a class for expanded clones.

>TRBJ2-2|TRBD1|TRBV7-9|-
CASSLAGGVGELFF
TGTGCCAGCAGCTTAGCAGGGGGCGTGGGGGAGCTGTTTTTT
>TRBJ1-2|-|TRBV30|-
CAWSPWRTNYGYTF
TGTGCCTGGAGTCCCTGGAGGACTAACTATGGCTACACCTTC
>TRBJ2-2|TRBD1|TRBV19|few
CASSSRGPGGELFF
TGTGCCAGTAGTAGCAGGGGGCCCGGCGGGGAGCTGTTTTTT
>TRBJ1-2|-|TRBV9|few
CASSPQAENYGYTF
TGTGCCAGCAGTCCACAGGCAGAAAACTATGGCTACACCTTC
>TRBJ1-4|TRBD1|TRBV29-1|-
CSVVGQSEKLFF
TGCAGCGTTGTGGGACAGAGTGAAAAACTGTTTTTT
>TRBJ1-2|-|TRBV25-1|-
CASMEGNYGYTF
TGTGCCAGCATGGAGGGAAACTATGGCTACACCTTC
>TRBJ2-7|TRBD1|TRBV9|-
CASSKTTGAYEQYF
TGTGCCAGCAGCAAGACCACAGGGGCCTACGAGCAGTACTTC
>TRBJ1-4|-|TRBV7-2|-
CASSFGPTMEEKLFF
TGTGCCAGCAGCTTCGGACCGACTATGGAGGAAAAACTGTTTTTT
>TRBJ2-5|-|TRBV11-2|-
CASSLAGTQQETQYF
TGTGCCAGCAGCTTAGCCGGGACACAACAAGAGACCCAGTACTTC
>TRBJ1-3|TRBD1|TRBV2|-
CASSEGRGPGNTIYF
TGTGCCAGCAGTGAAGGCAGGGGGCCTGGAAACACCATATATTTT
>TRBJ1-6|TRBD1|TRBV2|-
CASMGQGNSPLHF
TGTGCCAGCATGGGACAGGGGAATTCACCCCTCCACTTT
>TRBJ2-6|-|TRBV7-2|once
CASSFLEGSSGANVLTF
TGTGCCAGCAGCTTTCTGGAGGGGAGCTCTGGGGCCAACGTCCTGACTTTC
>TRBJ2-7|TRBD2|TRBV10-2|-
CASSEVAGTYEQYF
TGCGCCAGCAGTGAGGTAGCGGGGACCTACGAGCAGTACTTC
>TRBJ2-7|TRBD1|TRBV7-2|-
CASSLSWGQGTNEQYF
TGTGCCAGCAGCCTATCCTGGGGACAGGGGACCAACGAGCAGTACTTC
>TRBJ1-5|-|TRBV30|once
CAWSEGKGNQPQHF
TGTGCCTGGAGTGAGGGGAAGGGCAATCAGCCCCAGCATTTT
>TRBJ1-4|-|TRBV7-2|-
CASSSPEATNEKLFF
TGTGCCAGCAGCTCTCCGGAGGCGACTAATGAAAAACTGTTTTTT
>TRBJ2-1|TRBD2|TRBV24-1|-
CATSSGGNNEQFF
TGTGCCACCAGCAGCGGGGGGAACAATGAGCAGTTCTTC
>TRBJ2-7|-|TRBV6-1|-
CASSEAAVRASYEQYF
TGTGCCAGCAGTGAAGCGGCCGTCAGGGCCTCCTACGAGCAGTACTTC
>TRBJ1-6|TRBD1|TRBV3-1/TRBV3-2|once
CASSQMGGQYNSPLHF
TGTGCCAGCAGCCAAATGGGGGGACAGTACAATTCACCCCTCCACTTT
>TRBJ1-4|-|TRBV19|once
CASSLGQGVPNEKLFF
TGTGCCAGTTCTCTGGGCCAGGGCGTCCCTAATGAAAAACTGTTTTTT
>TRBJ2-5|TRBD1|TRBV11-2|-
CASSARQGFQETQYF
TGTGCCAGCAGCGCCCGACAGGGGTTCCAAGAGACCCAGTACTTC
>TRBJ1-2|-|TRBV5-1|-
CASSLVGEDGYTF
TGCGCCAGCAGCTTGGTCGGCGAGGATGGCTACACCTTC
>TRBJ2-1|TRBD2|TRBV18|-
CASSPPSLAGDHLSYNEQFF
TGTGCCAGCTCACCACCTTCTCTAGCGGGGGACCACTTATCCTACAATGAGCAGTTCTTC
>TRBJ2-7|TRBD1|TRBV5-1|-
CASGRTGGYEQYF
TGCGCCAGCGGACGGACAGGGGGCTACGAGCAGTACTTC
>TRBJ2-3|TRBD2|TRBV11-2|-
CASSSLAGNTADTQYF
TGTGCCAGCAGCTCGTTAGCGGGGAACACAGCAGATACGCAGTATTTT
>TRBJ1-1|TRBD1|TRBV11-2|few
CASSRRQGRNEAFF
TGTGCCAGCAGCCGTAGACAGGGAAGGAATGAAGCTTTCTTT
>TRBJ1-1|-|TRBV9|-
CASSVDGSYTEAFF
TGTGCCAGCAGCGTAGACGGGTCATACACTGAAGCTTTCTTT
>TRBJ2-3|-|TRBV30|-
CAWSRRPSYTDTQYF
TGTGCCTGGAGTAGGAGACCTAGTTACACAGATACGCAGTATTTT
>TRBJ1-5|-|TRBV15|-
CATSRDSLPVQHF
TGTGCCACCAGCAGAGATAGCTTGCCAGTGCAGCATTTT
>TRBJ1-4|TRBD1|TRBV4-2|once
CASSQDWGQGTEKLFF
TGTGCCAGCAGCCAAGATTGGGGACAGGGGACGGAAAAACTGTTTTTT
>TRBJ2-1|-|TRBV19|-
CASRLTEYNEQFF
TGTGCCAGTAGATTAACAGAATACAATGAGCAGTTCTTC
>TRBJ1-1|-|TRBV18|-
CASSSLGRTEAFF
TGTGCCAGCTCATCACTGGGGAGGACTGAAGCTTTCTTT
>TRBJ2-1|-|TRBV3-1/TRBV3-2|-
CASSQVAYNEQFF
TGTGCCAGCAGCCAAGTAGCATACAATGAGCAGTTCTTC
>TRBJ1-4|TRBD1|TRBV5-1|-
CASSLAGQNIEKLFF
TGCGCCAGCAGCTTGGCGGGACAGAATATCGAAAAACTGTTTTTT
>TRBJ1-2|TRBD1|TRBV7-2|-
CASSQGARRGYTF
TGTGCCAGCAGCCAGGGGGCGCGGCGAGGCTACACCTTC
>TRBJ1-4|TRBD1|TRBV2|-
CASNRDSAYEKLFF
TGTGCCAGCAATCGGGACAGCGCGTACGAAAAACTGTTTTTT
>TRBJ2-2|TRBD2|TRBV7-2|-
CASSLFTSAGGELFF
TGTGCCAGCAGCTTATTTACTAGCGCGGGCGGGGAGCTGTTTTTT
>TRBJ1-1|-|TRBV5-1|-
CASSLAGYGTEAFF
TGCGCCAGCAGCTTGGCAGGGTACGGCACTGAAGCTTTCTTT
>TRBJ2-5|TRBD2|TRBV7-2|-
CASNPARGGGQTQYF
TGTGCCAGCAACCCCGCCCGCGGGGGAGGTCAGACCCAGTACTTC
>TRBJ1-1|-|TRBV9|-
CASSLHGQTEAFF
TGTGCCAGCAGCCTTCACGGACAGACTGAAGCTTTCTTT
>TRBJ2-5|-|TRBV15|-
CATSGGETQYF
TGTGCCACCAGCGGGGGGGAGACCCAGTACTTC
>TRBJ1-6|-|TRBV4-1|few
CASSQVKTVDSPLHF
TGCGCCAGCAGCCAAGTGAAGACAGTCGATTCACCCCTCCACTTT
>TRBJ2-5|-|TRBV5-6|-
CASNPKRVQGKETQYF
TGTGCCAGCAACCCCAAGCGGGTGCAGGGTAAAGAGACCCAGTACTTC
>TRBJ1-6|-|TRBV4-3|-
CASSQEGARVGSPLHF
TGCGCCAGCAGCCAAGAGGGTGCCAGGGTCGGTTCACCCCTCCACTTT
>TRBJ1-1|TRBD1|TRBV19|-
CASSERDRGRTEAFF
TGTGCCAGTAGCGAACGGGACAGGGGGCGAACTGAAGCTTTCTTT
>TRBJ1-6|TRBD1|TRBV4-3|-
CASSQEVGTGNSPLHF
TGCGCCAGCAGCCAAGAAGTCGGGACAGGTAATTCACCCCTCCACTTT
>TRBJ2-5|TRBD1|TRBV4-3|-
CASSQEDVYRGETQYF
TGCGCCAGCAGCCAAGAAGACGTATACAGGGGGGAGACCCAGTACTTC
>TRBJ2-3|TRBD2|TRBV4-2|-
CASSHPGLDRTDTQYF
TGTGCCAGCAGCCACCCGGGACTAGACCGCACAGATACGCAGTATTTT
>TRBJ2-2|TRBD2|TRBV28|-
CASSLRGAETGELFF
TGTGCCAGCAGTTTGCGGGGGGCCGAAACCGGGGAGCTGTTTTTT
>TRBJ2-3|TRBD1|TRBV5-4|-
CASSAGGTGAADTQYF
TGTGCCAGCAGCGCGGGCGGGACAGGGGCCGCAGATACGCAGTATTTT
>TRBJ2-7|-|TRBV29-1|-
CSVAEDYYEQYF
TGCAGCGTTGCCGAGGATTACTACGAGCAGTACTTC